This TCR beta chain was identified during a study of molecular identifiers for immune sequencing clone quantification. In this sample, this clonotype turned up a few times. The CDR3 has 13 amino acids. Trimming shortened V by 2 bases and J by 8 bases, and 11 bases separated the two germline ends. Per the germline V gene, CDR1 is SGHRS and CDR2 is YFSETQ. TCRdb called the PCR reads again in MiXCR, with one record for every CDR3 protein. The data show about 640,000 distinct CDR3 sequences, nearly 20% seen once. The TCR comes from a human donor in good health. Some libraries in this study had Jurkat cell RNA spiked in. The sample taken for sequencing was naive CD8+ T cells from blood, with Jurkat cell RNA spiked in. Documented subset: FACS-sorted CD8+CD4-CCR7+CD45RA+ naive T cells. V and J are TRBV5-1 and TRBJ2-1; possibly TRBD2 for D (6 bases). CDR3 protein: CASSFGGTDEQFF. DNA for the CDR3: TGCGCCAGCAGCTTCGGGGGAACAGATGAGCAGTTCTTC.